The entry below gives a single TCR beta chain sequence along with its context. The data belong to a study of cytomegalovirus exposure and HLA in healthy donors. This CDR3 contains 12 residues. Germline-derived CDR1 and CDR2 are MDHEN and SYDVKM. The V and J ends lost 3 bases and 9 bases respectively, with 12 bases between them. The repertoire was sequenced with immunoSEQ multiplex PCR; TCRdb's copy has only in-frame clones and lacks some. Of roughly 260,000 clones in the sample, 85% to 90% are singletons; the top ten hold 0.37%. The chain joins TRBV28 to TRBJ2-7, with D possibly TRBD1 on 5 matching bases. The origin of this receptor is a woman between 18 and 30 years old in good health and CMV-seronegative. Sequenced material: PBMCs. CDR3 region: CASSLQGSMQYF. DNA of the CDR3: TGTGCCAGCAGTTTGCAGGGCTCCATGCAGTACTTC.